The source of this T cell receptor (beta chain) is a study of response to subunit inactivated influenza vaccine. General study results and limits: Each seasonal influenza vaccination, the authors suggested, recruits few new T cells.

Germline CDR1 reads LGHDT; CDR2 reads YNNKEL (reference sequence). V was clipped by 2 bases and J by 6 bases, with 8 bases between them. This CDR3 region has 14 residues. TCRdb reanalysed the RT-PCR reads using MiXCR and keeps one entry per CDR3 protein. The sample lists around 750,000 distinct CDR3 sequences, 21% occurring once. With regard to this clonotype: No antigen is known for it.

Sequencing used PBMCs from blood, obtained roughly 5 days after vaccination. The rearrangement joins TRBV3-1 to TRBJ1-6; tentatively, D is TRBD1 (5 bases). The origin of this receptor is a man aged 50 to 60 who received an inactivated influenza vaccine. CDR3 residues: CASSQPGTNSPLHF. The CDR3 DNA reads as TGTGCCAGCAGCCAACCAGGGACTAATTCACCCCTCCACTTT. Combining the CDR3 with reference TRBV3-1 and TRBJ1-6 gives the whole variable domain DTAVSQTPKYLVTQMGNDKSIKCEQNLGHDTMYWYKQDSKKFLKIMFSYNNKELIINETVPNRFSPKSPDKAHLNLHINSLELGDSAVYFCASSQPGTNSPLHFGNGTRLTVT.